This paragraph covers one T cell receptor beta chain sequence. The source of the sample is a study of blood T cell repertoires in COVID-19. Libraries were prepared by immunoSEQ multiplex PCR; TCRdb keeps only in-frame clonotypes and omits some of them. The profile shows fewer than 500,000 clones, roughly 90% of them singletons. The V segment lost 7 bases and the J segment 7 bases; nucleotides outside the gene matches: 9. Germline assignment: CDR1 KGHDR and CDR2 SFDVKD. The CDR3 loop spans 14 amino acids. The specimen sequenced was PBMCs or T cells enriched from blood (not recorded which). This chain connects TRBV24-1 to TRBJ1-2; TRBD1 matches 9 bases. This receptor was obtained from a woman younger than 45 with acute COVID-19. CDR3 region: CATSDTRTGVGYTF. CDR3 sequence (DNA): TGTGCCACCAGCGACACTAGGACAGGGGTTGGCTACACCTTC.